Listed below are T cell receptor beta chains from one sample, sequenced in a study of identical twins. Each CDR3 protein gets one entry after TCRdb re-called the 5' RACE reads with MiXCR. The data show around 1.7 million distinct CDR3 sequences, more than 30% seen once. The sequencing input was cord blood. The source is a newborn girl in good health. Both conserved end residues are part of each CDR3. The order of the fields is clone size, D gene, V gene, J gene, CDR3 DNA, CDR3 protein. The D gene is left open where the match is weak. Size values are once, few and many counts, or a class for expanded clones, and some rows have none.

clone size: once
D gene: NA
V gene: TRBV11-2
J gene: TRBJ2-3
CDR3 DNA: TGTGCCAGCAGCTTAGATTCTGTGGGGAACACAGATACGCAGTATTTT
CDR3 protein: CASSLDSVGNTDTQYF

clone size: NA
D gene: NA
V gene: TRBV10-3
J gene: TRBJ1-2
CDR3 DNA: TGTGCCATCAGTGATGGGCGAGGTGACTATGGCTACACCTTC
CDR3 protein: CAISDGRGDYGYTF

clone size: once
D gene: TRBD1
V gene: TRBV5-1
J gene: TRBJ2-2
CDR3 DNA: TGCGCCAGCAGCCCAAGACAGGGGAGGTTGGCCGGGGAGCTGTTTTTT
CDR3 protein: CASSPRQGRLAGELFF

clone size: few
D gene: TRBD2
V gene: TRBV27
J gene: TRBJ2-4
CDR3 DNA: TGTGCCAGCCCATGGGAGGGTGGCAAAAACATTCAGTACTTC
CDR3 protein: CASPWEGGKNIQYF

clone size: NA
D gene: NA
V gene: TRBV6-6
J gene: TRBJ1-1
CDR3 DNA: TGTGCCGGCGCGGGGCAGATGAGCACTGAAGCTTTCTTT
CDR3 protein: CAGAGQMSTEAFF

clone size: few
D gene: TRBD1
V gene: TRBV15
J gene: TRBJ1-4
CDR3 DNA: TGTGCCACCGGGTGGGACAGTAATGAAAAACTGTTTTTT
CDR3 protein: CATGWDSNEKLFF

clone size: NA
D gene: TRBD1
V gene: TRBV7-2
J gene: TRBJ1-2
CDR3 DNA: TGTGCCAGCAGCTTAGTGGCAGGGGGGCTCTATGGCTACACCTTC
CDR3 protein: CASSLVAGGLYGYTF

clone size: few
D gene: NA
V gene: TRBV12-3/TRBV12-4
J gene: TRBJ1-2
CDR3 DNA: TGTGCCAGCAGCCGACAGCACTATGGCTACACCTTC
CDR3 protein: CASSRQHYGYTF

clone size: NA
D gene: NA
V gene: TRBV20-1
J gene: TRBJ1-5
CDR3 DNA: TGCAGTGCTAGTGACAGGCGGTATAGCAATCAGCCCCAGCATTTT
CDR3 protein: CSASDRRYSNQPQHF

clone size: few
D gene: NA
V gene: TRBV10-3
J gene: TRBJ1-2
CDR3 DNA: TGTGCCATCAGTGAGACCGGCAGGAACTATGGCTACACCTTC
CDR3 protein: CAISETGRNYGYTF

clone size: few
D gene: NA
V gene: TRBV20-1
J gene: TRBJ1-4
CDR3 DNA: TGCAGTGCTAGACATTTTAATGAAAAACTGTTTTTT
CDR3 protein: CSARHFNEKLFF

clone size: NA
D gene: NA
V gene: TRBV7-2
J gene: TRBJ2-1
CDR3 DNA: TGTGCCAGCAGCTTAGATAGTCGGGAGTTCGCCTACAATGAGCAGTTCTTC
CDR3 protein: CASSLDSREFAYNEQFF

clone size: few
D gene: TRBD1
V gene: TRBV5-1
J gene: TRBJ1-2
CDR3 DNA: TGCGCCAGCCCTAGGGGGCCTAACTATGGCTACACCTTC
CDR3 protein: CASPRGPNYGYTF

clone size: once
D gene: NA
V gene: TRBV20-1
J gene: TRBJ1-2
CDR3 DNA: TGCAGTGCTAGCTCGGAGAACTATGGCTACACCTTC
CDR3 protein: CSASSENYGYTF

clone size: few
D gene: NA
V gene: TRBV20-1
J gene: TRBJ1-2
CDR3 DNA: TGCAGTGCTAGCCACCTTTTAGTCTATGGCTACACCTTC
CDR3 protein: CSASHLLVYGYTF

clone size: many
D gene: TRBD2
V gene: TRBV10-3
J gene: TRBJ2-1
CDR3 DNA: TGTGCCATCAGTGGCGGGACTAGCGGAACAAGCTCCTACAATGAGCAGTTCTTC
CDR3 protein: CAISGGTSGTSSYNEQFF

clone size: NA
D gene: TRBD1
V gene: TRBV5-1
J gene: TRBJ1-2
CDR3 DNA: TGCGCCAGCAGCCCCCAGACAGGGGCTGACTATGGCTACACCTTC
CDR3 protein: CASSPQTGADYGYTF

clone size: many
D gene: TRBD2
V gene: TRBV20-1
J gene: TRBJ2-7
CDR3 DNA: TGCAGTGCTAGAGATCAGGGAGGGCTTGGACCGTACGAGCAGTACTTC
CDR3 protein: CSARDQGGLGPYEQYF

clone size: NA
D gene: NA
V gene: TRBV20-1
J gene: TRBJ2-3
CDR3 DNA: TGCAGTGCTACGGCTACCTTCAGCACAGATACGCAGTATTTT
CDR3 protein: CSATATFSTDTQYF

clone size: NA
D gene: TRBD1
V gene: TRBV29-1
J gene: TRBJ2-7
CDR3 DNA: TGCAGCGTTGTTTATGGGACAGGGGGGAATGAGCAGTACTTC
CDR3 protein: CSVVYGTGGNEQYF

clone size: NA
D gene: TRBD1
V gene: TRBV27
J gene: TRBJ1-1
CDR3 DNA: TGTGCCAGCAGTTTATCTGGGCTGACAGGGCGAGCTGAAGCTTTCTTT
CDR3 protein: CASSLSGLTGRAEAFF

clone size: few
D gene: NA
V gene: TRBV27
J gene: TRBJ1-2
CDR3 DNA: TGTGCCAGCAGTTTAGCAGGGGAGAGGATCTATGGCTACACCTTC
CDR3 protein: CASSLAGERIYGYTF

clone size: few
D gene: TRBD1
V gene: TRBV5-1
J gene: TRBJ2-5
CDR3 DNA: TGCGCCAGCAGCTTAGGGACAGGAGGGGAGCAAGAGACCCAGTACTTC
CDR3 protein: CASSLGTGGEQETQYF

clone size: NA
D gene: TRBD2
V gene: TRBV28
J gene: TRBJ2-1
CDR3 DNA: TGTGCCAGCAGCTGGGGAGCGGGAGCTGGTTACAATGAGCAGTTCTTC
CDR3 protein: CASSWGAGAGYNEQFF

clone size: few
D gene: TRBD1
V gene: TRBV20-1
J gene: TRBJ1-1
CDR3 DNA: TGCAGTGTAAACAGGGGGCTGAACACTGAAGCTTTCTTT
CDR3 protein: CSVNRGLNTEAFF

clone size: few
D gene: TRBD1
V gene: TRBV25-1
J gene: TRBJ2-6
CDR3 DNA: TGTGCCAGCCCTAAGGACAGGGGGCGCTTTCTGGCAGGGGCCAACGTCCTGACTTTC
CDR3 protein: CASPKDRGRFLAGANVLTF

clone size: NA
D gene: TRBD2
V gene: TRBV4-1
J gene: TRBJ2-7
CDR3 DNA: TGCGCCAGCAGCCAAGGACTAGCGGGTACCTCCTACGAGCAGTACTTC
CDR3 protein: CASSQGLAGTSYEQYF

clone size: NA
D gene: TRBD1
V gene: TRBV6-5
J gene: TRBJ1-1
CDR3 DNA: TGTGCCAGCCGGGACAGGTCGACTGAAGCTTTCTTT
CDR3 protein: CASRDRSTEAFF

clone size: NA
D gene: TRBD1
V gene: TRBV6-2/TRBV6-3
J gene: TRBJ2-1
CDR3 DNA: TGTGCCAGCAGTATACAGGGGGCTTCCTACAATGAGCAGTTCTTC
CDR3 protein: CASSIQGASYNEQFF

clone size: NA
D gene: NA
V gene: TRBV4-1
J gene: TRBJ2-7
CDR3 DNA: TGCGCCAGCAGCCAAACGGAGGGACTCTACGAGCAGTACTTC
CDR3 protein: CASSQTEGLYEQYF